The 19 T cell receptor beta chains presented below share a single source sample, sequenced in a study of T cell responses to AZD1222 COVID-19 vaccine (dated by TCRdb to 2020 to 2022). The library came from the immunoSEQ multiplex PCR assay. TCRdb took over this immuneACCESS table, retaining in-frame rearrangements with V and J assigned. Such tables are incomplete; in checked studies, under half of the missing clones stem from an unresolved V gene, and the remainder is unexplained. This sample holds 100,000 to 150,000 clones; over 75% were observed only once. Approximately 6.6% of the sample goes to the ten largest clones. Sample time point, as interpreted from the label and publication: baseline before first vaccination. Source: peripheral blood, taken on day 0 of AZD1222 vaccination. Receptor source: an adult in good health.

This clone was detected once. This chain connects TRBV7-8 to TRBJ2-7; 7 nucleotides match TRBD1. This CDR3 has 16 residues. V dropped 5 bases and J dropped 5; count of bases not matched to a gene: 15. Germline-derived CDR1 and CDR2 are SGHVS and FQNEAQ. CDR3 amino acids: CASSPLVGRGLDEQYF. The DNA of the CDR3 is TGTGCCAGCAGCCCTCTGGTGGGCAGGGGGTTAGACGAGCAGTACTTC.

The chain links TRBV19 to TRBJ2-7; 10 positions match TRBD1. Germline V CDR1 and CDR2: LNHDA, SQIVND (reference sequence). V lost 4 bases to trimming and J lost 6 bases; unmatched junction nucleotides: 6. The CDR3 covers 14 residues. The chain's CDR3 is CASSTPTGGSEQYF. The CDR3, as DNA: TGTGCCAGTAGTACACCGACAGGGGGCTCCGAGCAGTACTTC.

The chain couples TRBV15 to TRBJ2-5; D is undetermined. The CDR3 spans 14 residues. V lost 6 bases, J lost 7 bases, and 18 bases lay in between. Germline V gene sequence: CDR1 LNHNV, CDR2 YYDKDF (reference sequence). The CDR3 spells CATSVLGNLGTQYF. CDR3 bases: TGTGCCACCAGTGTGCTTGGGAACTTGGGGACCCAGTACTTC. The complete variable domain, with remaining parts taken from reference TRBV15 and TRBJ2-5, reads DAMVIQNPRYQVTQFGKPVTLSCSQTLNHNVMYWYQQKSSQAPKLLFHYYDKDFNNEADTPDNFQSRRPNTSFCFLDIRSPGLGDTAMYLCATSVLGNLGTQYFGPGTRLLVL.

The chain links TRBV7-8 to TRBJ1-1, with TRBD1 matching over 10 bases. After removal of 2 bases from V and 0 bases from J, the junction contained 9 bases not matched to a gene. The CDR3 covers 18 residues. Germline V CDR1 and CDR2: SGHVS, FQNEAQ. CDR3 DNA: TGTGCCAGCAGCTTATTATCGGGACAGGGGCCCCTGAACACTGAAGCTTTCTTT. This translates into CASSLLSGQGPLNTEAFF. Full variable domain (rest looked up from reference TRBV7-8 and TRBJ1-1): GAGVSQSPRYKVAKRGQDVALRCDPISGHVSLFWYQQALGQGPEFLTYFQNEAQLDKSGLPSDRFFAERPEGSVSTLKIQRTQQEDSAVYLCASSLLSGQGPLNTEAFFGQGTRLTVV.

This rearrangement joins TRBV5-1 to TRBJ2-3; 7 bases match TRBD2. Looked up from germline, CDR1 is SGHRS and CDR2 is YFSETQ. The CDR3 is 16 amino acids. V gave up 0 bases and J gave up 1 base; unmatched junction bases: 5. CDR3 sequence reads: CASSLGRGGGTDTQYF. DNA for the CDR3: TGCGCCAGCAGCTTGGGTCGCGGGGGAGGCACAGATACGCAGTATTTT.

The CDR3 region is CASSLGSAGTEAFF. DNA for the CDR3: TGTGCCAGCAGCTTAGGGTCGGCCGGAACTGAAGCTTTCTTT. This chain uses TRBV7-2 with TRBJ1-1; D unresolved. CDR3 length: 14 residues. V was pared by 1 base and J by 5 bases, with 11 bases between. CDR1 is SGHTA, CDR2 FQGNSA, per germline.

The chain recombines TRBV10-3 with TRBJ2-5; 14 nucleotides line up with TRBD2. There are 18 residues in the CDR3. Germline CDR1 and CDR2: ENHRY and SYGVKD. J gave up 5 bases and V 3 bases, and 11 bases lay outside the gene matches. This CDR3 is CAISDPPGLAGATETQYF. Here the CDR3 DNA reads TGTGCCATCAGTGATCCTCCGGGACTAGCGGGGGCCACCGAGACCCAGTACTTC.

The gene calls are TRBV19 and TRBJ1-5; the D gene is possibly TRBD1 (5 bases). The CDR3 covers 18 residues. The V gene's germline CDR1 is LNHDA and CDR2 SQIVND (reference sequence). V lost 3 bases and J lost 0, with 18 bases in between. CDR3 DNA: TGTGCCAGTAGTATCCCCAGGGACGGCCTTCGTAGCAATCAGCCCCAGCATTTT. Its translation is CASSIPRDGLRSNQPQHF.

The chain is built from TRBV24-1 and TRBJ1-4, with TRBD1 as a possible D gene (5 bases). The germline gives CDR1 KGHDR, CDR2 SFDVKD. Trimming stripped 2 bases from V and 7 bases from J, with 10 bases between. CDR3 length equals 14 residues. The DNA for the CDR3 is TGTGCCACCAGTGATTCCCAGAGGGGTGAAAAACTGTTTTTT. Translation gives CATSDSQRGEKLFF.

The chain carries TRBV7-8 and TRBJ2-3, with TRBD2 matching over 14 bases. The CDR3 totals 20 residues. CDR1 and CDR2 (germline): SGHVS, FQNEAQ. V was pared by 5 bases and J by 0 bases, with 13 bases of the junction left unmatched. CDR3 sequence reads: CASSHPAGTSGGRSTDTQYF. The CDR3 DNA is TGTGCCAGCAGCCATCCGGCCGGGACTAGCGGGGGAAGGAGCACAGATACGCAGTATTTT.

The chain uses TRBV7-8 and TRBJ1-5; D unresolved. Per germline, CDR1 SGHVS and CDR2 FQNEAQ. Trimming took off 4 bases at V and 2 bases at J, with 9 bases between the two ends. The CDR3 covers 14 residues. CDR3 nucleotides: TGTGCCAGCAGCTCCGTCGGGGGCAATCAGCCCCAGCATTTT. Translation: CASSSVGGNQPQHF. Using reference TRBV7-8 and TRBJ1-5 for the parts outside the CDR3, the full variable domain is GAGVSQSPRYKVAKRGQDVALRCDPISGHVSLFWYQQALGQGPEFLTYFQNEAQLDKSGLPSDRFFAERPEGSVSTLKIQRTQQEDSAVYLCASSSVGGNQPQHFGDGTRLSIL.

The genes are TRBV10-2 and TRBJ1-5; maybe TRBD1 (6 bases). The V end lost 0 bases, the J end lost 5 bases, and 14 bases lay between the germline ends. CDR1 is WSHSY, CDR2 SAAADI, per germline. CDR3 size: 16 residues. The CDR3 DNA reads TGCGCCAGCAGTGAGTCTAGGACAGAGAAAGATCAGCCCCAGCATTTT. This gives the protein CASSESRTEKDQPQHF.

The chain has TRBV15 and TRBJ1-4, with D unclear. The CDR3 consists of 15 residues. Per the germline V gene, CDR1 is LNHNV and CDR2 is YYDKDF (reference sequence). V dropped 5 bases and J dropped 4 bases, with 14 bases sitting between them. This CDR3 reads CATSGDGALNEKLFF. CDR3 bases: TGTGCCACCAGCGGCGATGGAGCCCTTAATGAAAAACTGTTTTTT.

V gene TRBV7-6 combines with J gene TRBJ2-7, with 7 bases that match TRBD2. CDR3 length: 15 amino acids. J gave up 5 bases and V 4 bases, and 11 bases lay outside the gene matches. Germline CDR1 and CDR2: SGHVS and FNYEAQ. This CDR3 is CASSWGGGVDDEQYF. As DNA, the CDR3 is TGTGCCAGCAGCTGGGGGGGAGGGGTAGATGACGAGCAGTACTTC.

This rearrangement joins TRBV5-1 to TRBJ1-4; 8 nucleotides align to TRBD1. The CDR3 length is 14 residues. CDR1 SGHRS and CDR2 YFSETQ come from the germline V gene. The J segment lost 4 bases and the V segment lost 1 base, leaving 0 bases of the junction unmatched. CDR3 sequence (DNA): TGCGCCAGCAGCTTGACAGGGGGTAATGAAAAACTGTTTTTT. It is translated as CASSLTGGNEKLFF.

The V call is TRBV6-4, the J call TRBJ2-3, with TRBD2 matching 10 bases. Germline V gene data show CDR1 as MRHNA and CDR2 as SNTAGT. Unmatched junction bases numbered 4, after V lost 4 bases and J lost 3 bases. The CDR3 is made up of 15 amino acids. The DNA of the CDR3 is TGTGCCAGCAGTGTACAGCGGGGGGGAACAGATACGCAGTATTTT. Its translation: CASSVQRGGTDTQYF.

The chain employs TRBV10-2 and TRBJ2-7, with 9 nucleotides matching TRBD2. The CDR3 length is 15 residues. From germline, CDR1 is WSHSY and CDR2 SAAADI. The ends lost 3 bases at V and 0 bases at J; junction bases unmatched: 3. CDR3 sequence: CASSDWRGGSYEQYF. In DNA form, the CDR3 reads TGCGCCAGCAGTGATTGGCGGGGGGGCTCCTACGAGCAGTACTTC.

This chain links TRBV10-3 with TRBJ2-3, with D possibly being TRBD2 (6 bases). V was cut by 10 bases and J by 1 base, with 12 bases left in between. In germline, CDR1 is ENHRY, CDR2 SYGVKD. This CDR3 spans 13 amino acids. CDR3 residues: CATCSSGTDTQYF. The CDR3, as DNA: TGTGCCACCTGTTCTAGCGGCACAGATACGCAGTATTTT.

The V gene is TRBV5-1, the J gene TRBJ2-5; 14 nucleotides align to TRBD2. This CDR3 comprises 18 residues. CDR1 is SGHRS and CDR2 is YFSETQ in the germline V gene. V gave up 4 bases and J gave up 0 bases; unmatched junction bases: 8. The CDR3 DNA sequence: TGCGCCAGCAGCGATGGGACTAGCGGGGGCGCTTACCAAGAGACCCAGTACTTC. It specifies CASSDGTSGGAYQETQYF.